This T cell receptor (beta chain) was identified during a study of T cell clonality in common variable immunodeficiency. A remark on this clone: Its antigen is still unknown. The observed sequence ends 3 residues before the CDR3 terminus, with the missing tail filled in from the germline J gene.

V was clipped by 2 bases and J by 4 bases; unmatched bases: 6. This CDR3 has 15 residues. Germline CDR1 SGHTA, CDR2 FQGNSA. The data were produced by immunoSEQ multiplex PCR, yet TCRdb's version contains in-frame clones alone and is incomplete. Found here are around 21,000 clones, no singletons; the ten largest cover around 2.6%. Study results and limitations: CVID subjects had higher TCRbeta clonality than healthy controls, most marked in about a third. Compared with controls, CVID subjects had fewer shared TCRbeta clones. Common variable immunodeficiency TCR beta sequences reportedly had fewer deletions and N-nucleotide insertions.

The chain employs TRBV7-2 and TRBJ2-5, with 8 positions matching TRBD2. The source is a human donor with common variable immunodeficiency. The specimen sequenced was peripheral blood mononuclear cells. The sequenced CDR3 bases are TGTGCCAGCAGCTTATCAGCCAGCGGGAGAGAGACC. This encodes CASSLSASGRET. The whole CDR3 reads CASSLSASGRETQYF.